This T cell receptor (beta chain) was observed in a study of T cells after somatic rescue of genetic block. This CDR3 comprises 13 residues. V gave up 9 bases and J gave up 2 bases; unmatched junction bases: 5. CDR1 is LNHDA, CDR2 SQIVND, per germline (reference sequence). Generated by immunoSEQ multiplex PCR, the TCRdb table keeps only in-frame clones and is missing some. This sample has approximately 100,000 clones, with 70% to 90% found just once. Sequencing was carried out using peripheral blood mononuclear cells (PBMCs). This receptor was identified in a woman between 18 and 30 years old. The chain combines TRBV19 with TRBJ2-3; 7 nucleotides match TRBD1. In DNA, the CDR3 is TGTGCCAGCCGGGACAGCCCCACAGATACGCAGTATTTT. Its protein is CASRDSPTDTQYF.